A selection of T cell receptor beta chains follows, all from one sample in a study of T cells after yellow fever vaccination. Each CDR3 protein gets one entry after TCRdb re-called the 5' RACE reads with MiXCR. The sample contains 450,000 to 600,000 distinct CDR3 sequences, roughly 13% of which appear only once. Sequences were derived from PBMCs, sampled on the day of the yellow fever booster vaccination. The origin of the receptors is a man aged 25 to 40 who received the YFV17D yellow fever vaccine. CDR3s include the opening cysteine and the closing phenylalanine or tryptophan. A D gene is named only where the DNA matches it firmly. For some rows the clone size is stated as once, few or many, or as a class when expanded; others skip it.

D: .; V: TRBV21-1; J: TRBJ2-7; size: few; DNA: TGTGCCAGCAGCAAGGTAATGGGAGACGGAACCTACGAGCAGTACTTC; CDR3: CASSKVMGDGTYEQYF
D: .; V: TRBV7-9; J: TRBJ2-7; size: many; DNA: TGTGCCAGCAGCTTTACCTTTGACGGCGACGAGCAGTACTTC; CDR3: CASSFTFDGDEQYF
D: .; V: TRBV6-2/TRBV6-3; J: TRBJ2-1; size: few; DNA: TGTGCCAGCAGTTACTCCCCTAGGGCCCCAAGCAATGAGCAGTTCTTC; CDR3: CASSYSPRAPSNEQFF
D: TRBD2; V: TRBV20-1; J: TRBJ2-1; size: .; DNA: TGCAGGGCTCCCCTAGCGGGATCCTACAATGAGCAGTTCTTC; CDR3: CRAPLAGSYNEQFF
D: .; V: TRBV27; J: TRBJ2-5; size: many; DNA: TGTGCCAGCAGTCTGGGGCGCCTCCGGGACGGCCAAGAGACCCAGTACTTC; CDR3: CASSLGRLRDGQETQYF
D: TRBD2; V: TRBV6-5; J: TRBJ2-1; size: .; DNA: TGTGCCAGCAGTTACTCCGCGACTAGCGGGGCACACAATGAGCAGTTCTTC; CDR3: CASSYSATSGAHNEQFF
D: .; V: TRBV28; J: TRBJ2-7; size: few; DNA: TGTGCCAGCAGGGAGTCAGGCAGGGTGGGCGAGCAGTACTTC; CDR3: CASRESGRVGEQYF
D: .; V: TRBV20-1; J: TRBJ2-4; size: few; DNA: TGCAGTGCTAGAGGGGCCCCAGGGAAAAACATTCAGTACTTC; CDR3: CSARGAPGKNIQYF
D: .; V: TRBV5-6; J: TRBJ1-6; size: few; DNA: TGTGCCAGCAGCTTTGCTCCAGGAACGGATTCACCCCTCCACTTT; CDR3: CASSFAPGTDSPLHF
D: .; V: TRBV5-6; J: TRBJ2-5; size: .; DNA: TGTGCCAGCAACCCTGGTTTGGGATCGCAAGAGACCCAGTACTTC; CDR3: CASNPGLGSQETQYF
D: .; V: TRBV6-1; J: TRBJ2-2; size: .; DNA: TGTGCCAGCAGAAGACCAGCCTCACCCGGGGAGCTGTTTTTT; CDR3: CASRRPASPGELFF
D: .; V: TRBV7-2; J: TRBJ2-1; size: few; DNA: TGTGCCAGCAGCTTAGGTGTGGGACTCATTTACAATGAGCAGTTCTTC; CDR3: CASSLGVGLIYNEQFF
D: .; V: TRBV20-1; J: TRBJ2-5; size: many; DNA: TGCAGTGCTAGAGAAGAGACCCAGTACTTC; CDR3: CSAREETQYF
D: .; V: TRBV19; J: TRBJ2-2; size: .; DNA: TGTGCCACCAGGGGGACTACCGGTTTAACCGGGGAGCTGTTTTTT; CDR3: CATRGTTGLTGELFF
D: TRBD1; V: TRBV12-5; J: TRBJ1-1; size: few; DNA: TGTGCTAGTGGCCCAGTGACAGGGTCTGAAGCTTTCTTT; CDR3: CASGPVTGSEAFF
D: TRBD2; V: TRBV5-1; J: TRBJ2-2; size: few; DNA: TGCGCCAGCAGCTATAGCGGGAGCTTCACCGGGGAGCTGTTTTTT; CDR3: CASSYSGSFTGELFF
D: TRBD2; V: TRBV7-2; J: TRBJ2-5; size: many; DNA: TGTGCCAGCAGCCCTAGCGGGTTACAAGAGACCCAGTACTTC; CDR3: CASSPSGLQETQYF
D: TRBD1; V: TRBV7-2; J: TRBJ2-1; size: many; DNA: TGTGCCAGCAGCTTCCGGACAGGGCGTAGCAATGAGCAGTTCTTC; CDR3: CASSFRTGRSNEQFF
D: TRBD1; V: TRBV6-2/TRBV6-3; J: TRBJ2-1; size: many; DNA: TGTGCCAGCAGTCCCGATACAGGGGCCCCTATGGAGCAGTTCTTC; CDR3: CASSPDTGAPMEQFF
D: .; V: TRBV30; J: TRBJ2-1; size: .; DNA: TGTGCCTGGAGTGTACGAGCACGACCGCAGTTCTTC; CDR3: CAWSVRARPQFF
D: .; V: TRBV12-3/TRBV12-4; J: TRBJ2-7; size: many; DNA: TGTGCCAGCAGTTTTCAGGGCCCCTACGAGCAGTACTTC; CDR3: CASSFQGPYEQYF
D: TRBD2; V: TRBV12-3/TRBV12-4; J: TRBJ2-1; size: few; DNA: TGTGCCAGCAGGGAACTAGCGGGAGGTAACAATGAGCAGTTCTTC; CDR3: CASRELAGGNNEQFF
D: .; V: TRBV18; J: TRBJ1-4; size: .; DNA: TGTGCCAGCTCACCTGACCGCAATGAAAAACTGTTTTTT; CDR3: CASSPDRNEKLFF
D: .; V: TRBV24-1; J: TRBJ2-5; size: few; DNA: TGTGCCACCAGTGATAAAAGGAGACAGCGACAAACCCAAGAGACCCAGTACTTC; CDR3: CATSDKRRQRQTQETQYF
D: .; V: TRBV20-1; J: TRBJ2-1; size: .; DNA: TGCAGTCAGCAGGGCACCTACAATGAGCAGTTCTTC; CDR3: CSQQGTYNEQFF
D: .; V: TRBV15; J: TRBJ2-7; size: .; DNA: TGTGCCACCAGACCCTCTCTCAACTACGAGCAGTACTTC; CDR3: CATRPSLNYEQYF
D: .; V: TRBV7-2; J: TRBJ2-7; size: few; DNA: TGTGCCAGCACCCTTGGAGGGGTCAACGAGCAGTACTTC; CDR3: CASTLGGVNEQYF
D: TRBD2; V: TRBV20-1; J: TRBJ2-7; size: few; DNA: TGCAGTGCTAGTCTCCCTAGCGGGAGTTTCTCCTACGAGCAGTACTTC; CDR3: CSASLPSGSFSYEQYF
D: TRBD2; V: TRBV6-5; J: TRBJ2-3; size: .; DNA: TGTGCCAGCAGAAGGACTAGCGGGATCACAGATACGCAGTATTTT; CDR3: CASRRTSGITDTQYF
D: .; V: TRBV9; J: TRBJ2-3; size: .; DNA: TGTGCCAGCAGCGCAGCAACACAGGGAGCGGATACGCAGTATTTT; CDR3: CASSAATQGADTQYF
D: TRBD2; V: TRBV7-3; J: TRBJ2-1; size: .; DNA: TGTGCCAGCAGCTTGCTAGCGGAGGAGCAGTTCTTC; CDR3: CASSLLAEEQFF
D: .; V: TRBV20-1; J: TRBJ1-5; size: .; DNA: TGCAGTGCTAGAGCCAGACCGGGACATCTAAGCGACCCGTATCAGCCCCAGCATTTT; CDR3: CSARARPGHLSDPYQPQHF